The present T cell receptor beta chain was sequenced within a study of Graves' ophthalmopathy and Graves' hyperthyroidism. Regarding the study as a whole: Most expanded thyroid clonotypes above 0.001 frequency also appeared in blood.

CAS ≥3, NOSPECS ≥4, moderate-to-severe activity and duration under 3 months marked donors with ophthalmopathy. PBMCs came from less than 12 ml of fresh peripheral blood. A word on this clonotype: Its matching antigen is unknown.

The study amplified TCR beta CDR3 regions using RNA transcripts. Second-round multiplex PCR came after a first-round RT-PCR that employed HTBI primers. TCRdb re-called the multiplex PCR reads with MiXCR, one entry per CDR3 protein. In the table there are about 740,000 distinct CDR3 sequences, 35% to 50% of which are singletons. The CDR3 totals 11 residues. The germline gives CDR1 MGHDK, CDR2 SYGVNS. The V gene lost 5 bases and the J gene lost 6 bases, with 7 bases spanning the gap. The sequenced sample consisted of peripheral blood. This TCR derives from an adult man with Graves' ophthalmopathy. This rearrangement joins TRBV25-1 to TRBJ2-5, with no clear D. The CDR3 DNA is TGTGCCAGCAGTTTACGGCAGACCCAGTACTTC. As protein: CASSLRQTQYF.